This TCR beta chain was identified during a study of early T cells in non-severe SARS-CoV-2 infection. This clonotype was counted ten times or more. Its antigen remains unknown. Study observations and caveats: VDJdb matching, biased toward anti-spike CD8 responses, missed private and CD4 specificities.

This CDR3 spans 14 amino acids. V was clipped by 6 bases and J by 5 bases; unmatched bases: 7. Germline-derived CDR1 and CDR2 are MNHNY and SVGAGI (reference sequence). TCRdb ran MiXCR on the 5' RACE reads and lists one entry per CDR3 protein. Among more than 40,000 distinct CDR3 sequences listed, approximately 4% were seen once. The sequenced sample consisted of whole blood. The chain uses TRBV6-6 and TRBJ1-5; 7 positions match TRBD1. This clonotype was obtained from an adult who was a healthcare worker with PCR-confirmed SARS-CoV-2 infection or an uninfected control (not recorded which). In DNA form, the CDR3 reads TGTGCCAGCAGACCGACAGGGTGGGATCAGCCCCAGCATTTT. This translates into CASRPTGWDQPQHF.